A single sample is the source of the 20 T cell receptor beta chains below, sequenced in a study of blood T cell repertoires in COVID-19 (dated by TCRdb to 2020 to 2021). Library construction relied on the immunoSEQ multiplex PCR assay. The table comes from immuneACCESS by way of TCRdb, which keeps in-frame sequences with V and J called. Part of the clones is missing from these tables; in studies checked, under half for an unresolved V gene and the rest for unknown reasons. In all, the sample holds about 83,000 clones, and 65% to 80% of those were seen once. Clones ranked in the top ten supply around 19% of the sample. Sequenced sample: peripheral blood. All receptors derive from a woman of 80 years or more with active or convalescent COVID-19.

The sample holds a few counts of this clone. This rearrangement joins TRBV7-2 to TRBJ2-7, with TRBD1 matching 10 bases. This CDR3 has 16 amino acids. The germline V gene has CDR1 SGHTA and CDR2 FQGNSA. The junction had 6 bases not matched to a gene; V was cut back by 1 base and J by 3 bases. The CDR3 loop reads CASSLERDRGFYEQYF. The CDR3 DNA is TGTGCCAGCAGCTTAGAGCGGGACAGGGGATTCTACGAGCAGTACTTC.

The J gene is TRBJ2-7, the V gene TRBV19; TRBD1 agrees at 10 bases. The CDR3 is 14 amino acids. Germline-derived CDR1 and CDR2 are LNHDA and SQIVND (reference sequence). The DNA of the CDR3 is TGTGCAGCGTCCACCGGGACAGGGGATTCCGAGCAGTACTTC. This codes for CAASTGTGDSEQYF.

This chain connects TRBV5-1 to TRBJ1-2; D may be TRBD1 (5 bases). This CDR3 has 14 residues. Trimming took off 0 bases at V and 4 bases at J, with 10 bases between the two ends. CDR1 and CDR2 from the germline V gene are SGHRS and YFSETQ. The CDR3 bases are TGCGCCAGCAGCTTGGATCAGGGAAGCTATGGCTACACCTTC. Translating gives CASSLDQGSYGYTF.

V is TRBV10-3 and J is TRBJ2-6, with D maybe TRBD1 (6 bases). V was shortened by 0 bases and J by 2 bases, with 20 bases between the two germline ends. Germline V gene sequence: CDR1 ENHRY, CDR2 SYGVKD. CDR3 length: 20 residues. The CDR3 reads CAISESQGFRSVAGANVLTF. The CDR3 DNA follows: TGTGCCATCAGTGAGTCTCAGGGGTTTCGATCGGTTGCTGGGGCCAACGTCCTGACTTTC.

This chain links TRBV4-3 with TRBJ2-7, with 8 nucleotides matching TRBD2. The junction had 3 bases not matched to a gene; V was cut back by 0 bases and J by 2 bases. The germline V gene encodes CDR1 LGHNA and CDR2 YSLEER. The CDR3 is 15 residues long. The DNA of the CDR3 is TGCGCCAGCAGCCAAGAAAAAGCGGGGGCCTACGAGCAGTACTTC. Its translation is CASSQEKAGAYEQYF.

This chain's CDR3 is CASSQDWQGDYEQYF. CDR3 sequence (DNA): TGCGCCAGCAGCCAAGACTGGCAGGGCGACTACGAGCAGTACTTC. The chain couples TRBV4-3 to TRBJ2-7; the D gene is possibly TRBD1 (5 bases). Trimming left V 0 bases short and J 3 bases short, with 12 bases between. This CDR3 spans 15 amino acids. CDR1 is LGHNA and CDR2 is YSLEER in the germline V gene.

The CDR3 protein is CASTPRTGASYEQYF. In DNA, the CDR3 is TGTGCCAGCACCCCAAGGACAGGGGCCTCCTACGAGCAGTACTTC. This chain uses TRBV6-2 or TRBV6-3 with TRBJ2-7, with 9 bases identical to TRBD1. The CDR3 covers 15 residues. Germline CDR1 reads MNHEY; CDR2 reads SVGEGT. V shed 7 bases, J shed 0 bases, and the junction held 7 bases outside the gene matches.

The chain employs TRBV5-5 and TRBJ2-7; weak D call: TRBD2 (5 bases). Germline V gene data show CDR1 as SGHKS and CDR2 as YYEKEE (reference sequence). This CDR3 spans 12 amino acids. V was shortened by 4 bases and J by 3 bases, with 8 bases between the two germline ends. CDR3 sequence (DNA): TGTGCCAGCAGCCCCGGAGGCTACGAGCAGTACTTC. Translated, it gives CASSPGGYEQYF.

V and J are TRBV5-4 and TRBJ1-1; TRBD1 aligns across 8 bases. CDR1 and CDR2 from the germline V gene are SGHNT and YYREEE (reference sequence). V lost 4 bases, J lost 10 bases, and 12 bases stayed unmatched. The CDR3 runs 14 residues. This CDR3 reads CASSPGQGYKGAFF. The CDR3 region has the DNA TGTGCCAGCAGCCCAGGACAGGGCTACAAGGGAGCTTTCTTT.

V and J are TRBV12-5 and TRBJ1-2, with D possibly TRBD1 on 6 matching bases. Per the germline V gene, CDR1 is LGHNT and CDR2 is FRNRAP. CDR3 length: 15 amino acids. Trimming shortened V by 2 bases and J by 5 bases, and 15 bases separated the two germline ends. The DNA of the CDR3 is TGTGCTAGTGGTTTGTATTGGACAGAGGTTTATGGCTACACCTTC. Translated: CASGLYWTEVYGYTF.

V gene TRBV27 combines with J gene TRBJ1-1; 8 bases line up with TRBD1. This CDR3 has 15 residues. Germline V gene sequence: CDR1 MNHEY, CDR2 SMNVEV (reference sequence). V lost 4 bases, J lost 4 bases, and 8 bases stayed unmatched. CDR3 sequence (DNA): TGTGCCAGCAGTTCCTGGACAGGGTTATCCACTGAAGCTTTCTTT. Translation gives CASSSWTGLSTEAFF.

This clone was counted a single time. The gene calls are TRBV5-1 and TRBJ2-1; TRBD2 matches 8 bases. The CDR3 sequence is 15 residues long. CDR1 and CDR2 (germline): SGHRS, YFSETQ. The V and J ends lost 0 bases and 5 bases, in that order; junction bases with no gene match: 4. The CDR3: CASSLDGGDHNEQFF. CDR3 DNA sequence: TGCGCCAGCAGCTTGGACGGGGGGGACCACAATGAGCAGTTCTTC.

The chain is built from TRBV11-1 and TRBJ2-5; 8 bases align to TRBD1. V was clipped by 5 bases and J by 3 bases; unmatched bases: 2. Germline V gene sequence: CDR1 SGHAT, CDR2 FQDESV (reference sequence). The CDR3 is made up of 13 amino acids. This CDR3 reads CASSPGQEETQYF. The CDR3 DNA reads TGTGCCAGCAGCCCGGGACAGGAAGAGACCCAGTACTTC.

As DNA, the CDR3 is TGTGCCAGCAGCCTAATTCGGGTCCCCCAAGAGACCCAGTACTTC. This codes for CASSLIRVPQETQYF. The chain couples TRBV7-2 to TRBJ2-5; D is ambiguous. CDR1 is SGHTA, CDR2 FQGNSA, per germline. This CDR3 contains 15 residues. Trimming cost V 5 bases and J 1 base, with 14 bases left between them.

This chain uses TRBV3-1 (or the pseudogene TRBV3-2) with TRBJ1-1, with D maybe TRBD1 (6 bases). Trimming took off 3 bases at V and 1 base at J, with 6 bases between the two ends. The germline CDR1 and CDR2 sequences are LGHDT and YNNKEL (reference sequence). CDR3 length equals 13 residues. The CDR3 DNA reads TGTGCCAGCAGCCAGGGGGCGAACACTGAAGCTTTCTTT. The encoded protein is CASSQGANTEAFF.

V and J are TRBV11-3 and TRBJ1-3, with D possibly TRBD1 on 5 matching bases. Germline-derived CDR1 and CDR2 are SGHNT and YENEEA. Trimming left V 2 bases short and J 0 bases short, with 17 bases between. The length of the CDR3 is 18 residues. The chain's CDR3 is CASSLSTGTYHSGNTIYF. As DNA, the CDR3 is TGTGCCAGCAGCTTATCCACTGGGACTTACCACTCTGGAAACACCATATATTTT.

V is TRBV19 and J is TRBJ1-5; a possible D gene is TRBD1 (5 bases). Trimming took off 10 bases at V and 3 bases at J, with 13 bases between the two ends. CDR1 is LNHDA and CDR2 is SQIVND in the germline V gene (reference sequence). This CDR3 contains 13 residues. The DNA for the CDR3 is TGTGCCACCCGGGGGGAATTCAATCAGCCCCAGCATTTT. Protein product: CATRGEFNQPQHF. Full variable domain (rest looked up from reference TRBV19 and TRBJ1-5): DGGITQSPKYLFRKEGQNVTLSCEQNLNHDAMYWYRQDPGQGLRLIYYSQIVNDFQKGDIAEGYSVSREKKESFPLTVTSAQKNPTAFYLCATRGEFNQPQHFGDGTRLSIL.

This clone came up a few times. The germline gene is not matched at one end of the junction; a read error may be the cause. The J gene is TRBJ2-2, the V gene TRBV7-7; 8 nucleotides match TRBD1. The CDR3 totals 14 residues. Germline values: CDR1 SSHAT, CDR2 FNYEAQ (reference sequence). This CDR3 is CASSSPGGLGELFF. The CDR3 DNA is TGTGCTAGCAGCTCTCCAGGGGGCCTCGGGGAGCTGTTTTTT.

This sequence joins TRBV4-3 and TRBJ1-2; the D gene is possibly TRBD1 (6 bases). CDR3 length: 16 residues. Per the germline V gene, CDR1 is LGHNA and CDR2 is YSLEER. Trimming cost V 0 bases and J 5 bases, with 16 bases left between them. The CDR3 is CASSQDLGGASYGYTF. The CDR3 DNA is TGCGCCAGCAGCCAAGATCTAGGGGGGGCCTCTTATGGCTACACCTTC.

This clone turned up a few times. V is TRBV7-3 and J is TRBJ2-5; TRBD2 aligns across 11 bases. In germline, CDR1 is SGHTA, CDR2 FQGTGA. V lost 4 bases and J lost 2; bases outside the gene matches: 3. The CDR3 contains 15 residues. CDR3 bases: TGTGCCAGCAGCTCTAGCGGGGGGAAACAAGAGACCCAGTACTTC. This encodes CASSSSGGKQETQYF.